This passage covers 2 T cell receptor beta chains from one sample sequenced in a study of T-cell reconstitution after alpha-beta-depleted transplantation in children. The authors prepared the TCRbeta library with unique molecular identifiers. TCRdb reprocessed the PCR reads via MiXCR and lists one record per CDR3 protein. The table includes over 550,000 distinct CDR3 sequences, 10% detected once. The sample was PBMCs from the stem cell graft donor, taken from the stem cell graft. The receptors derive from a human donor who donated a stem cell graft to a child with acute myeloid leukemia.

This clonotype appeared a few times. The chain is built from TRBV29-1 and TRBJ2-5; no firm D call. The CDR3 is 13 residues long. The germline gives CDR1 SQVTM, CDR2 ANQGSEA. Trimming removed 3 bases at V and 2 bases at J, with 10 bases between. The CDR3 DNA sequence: TGCAGCGTTGATTACCAGCAGCAAGAGACCCAGTACTTC. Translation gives CSVDYQQQETQYF.

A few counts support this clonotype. CDR3 sequence (DNA): TGTGCCAGCAGCAAGTTTCCGGGCAGGGTGTTCGAAAAACTGTTTTTT. It codes for CASSKFPGRVFEKLFF. The genes are TRBV6-1 and TRBJ1-4; a possible D gene is TRBD1 (5 bases). The CDR3 spans 16 residues. Looked up from germline, CDR1 is MNHNS and CDR2 is SASEGT. V gave up 6 bases and J gave up 8 bases, with 22 bases separating them.